The clone carrying this TCR beta chain was picked up many times. Its specificity is unknown. Germline CDR1 DFQATT, CDR2 SNEGSKA (reference sequence). Trimming took 0 bases from V and 6 from J, leaving 12 bases between them. This CDR3 is built from 14 residues. Regions amplified from RNA transcripts were the TCR beta CDR3 regions. HTBI primers were employed in a first-round RT-PCR of the TCR CDR3. TCRdb independently ran MiXCR on the multiplex PCR reads; one entry per CDR3 protein. This sample has 200,000 to 250,000 distinct CDR3 sequences, with roughly 17% found just once. The data are from a study of T cells in Graves' hyperthyroidism and ophthalmopathy. In the study overall: Pretreatment peripheral blood was obtained at initial diagnosis. General observations from the study: Most expanded thyroid clonotypes above 0.001 recurred in blood. In validation, the model predicted ophthalmopathy. These predictions came a median roughly 6 months before onset.

The chain is built from TRBV20-1 and TRBJ2-1, with D uncertain. The TCR was taken from a woman younger than 30 with Graves' ophthalmopathy. Sequenced material: blood. The DNA of the CDR3 is TGCAGTGCTAGAGAAGACTCCTTATCCAATGAGCAGTTCTTC. This gives the protein CSAREDSLSNEQFF.